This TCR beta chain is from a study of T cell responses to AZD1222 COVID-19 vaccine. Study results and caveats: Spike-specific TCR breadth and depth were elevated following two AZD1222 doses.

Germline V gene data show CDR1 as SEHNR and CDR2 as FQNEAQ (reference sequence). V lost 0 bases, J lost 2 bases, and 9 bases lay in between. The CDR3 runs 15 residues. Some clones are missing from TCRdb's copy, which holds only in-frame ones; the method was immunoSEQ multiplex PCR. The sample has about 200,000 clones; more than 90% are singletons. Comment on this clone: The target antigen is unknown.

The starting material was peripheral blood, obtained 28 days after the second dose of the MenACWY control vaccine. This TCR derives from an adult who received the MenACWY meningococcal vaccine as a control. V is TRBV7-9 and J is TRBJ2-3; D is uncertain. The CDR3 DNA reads TGTGCCAGCAGCTTAGCGACACAGCCCACAGATACGCAGTATTTT. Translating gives CASSLATQPTDTQYF. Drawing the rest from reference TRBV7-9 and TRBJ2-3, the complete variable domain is DTGVSQNPRHKITKRGQNVTFRCDPISEHNRLYWYRQTLGQGPEFLTYFQNEAQLEKSRLLSDRFSAERPKGSFSTLEIQRTEQGDSAMYLCASSLATQPTDTQYFGPGTRLTVL.